The TCR beta chain described here comes from a study of blood T cells in healthy people across ages. A sample-barcoded 5' primer and a J-beta primer mix were used in a second PCR of about 7 to 12 cycles. MiXCR was run by TCRdb on the 5' RACE reads, yielding one entry per CDR3 protein. The table lists approximately 800,000 distinct CDR3 sequences, around 25% of them singletons. V lost 4 bases and J 6 bases, leaving 18 bases between the germline ends. CDR3 length: 15 amino acids. Germline V gene sequence: CDR1 LGHDT, CDR2 YNNKEL (reference sequence). In addition, the sample was reused for a study of T cells of mothers and their children.

The chain recombines TRBV3-1 with TRBJ1-1; D may be TRBD1 (5 bases). Sequences were obtained from blood. The receptor was isolated from a boy aged 5-17 years in good health. The DNA for the CDR3 is TGTGCCAGCAGCCCCCTCCAGGGATCGGTAGCTGAAGCTTTCTTT. Protein product: CASSPLQGSVAEAFF.